Below, 16 T cell receptor beta chains from the same sample are listed, as sequenced in a study of cytomegalovirus exposure and HLA in healthy donors. It was with 60 Vbeta and 13 Jbeta primers that the PCR ran. Libraries were prepared by immunoSEQ multiplex PCR; TCRdb keeps only in-frame clonotypes and omits some of them. The profile shows some 130,000 clones, 66% of them singletons. Sequenced material: PBMCs. The source of these receptors is a human donor in good health.

The rearrangement links TRBV6-5 to TRBJ2-5, with no clear D. The J call may be wrong; the DNA end is better matched by TRBJ2-7. CDR3 length equals 10 residues. Germline CDR1 MNHEY, CDR2 SVGAGI. CDR3 residues: CASSYLEQYF. In nucleotides, the CDR3 is TGTGCCAGCAGTTACCTCGAGCAGTACTTC.

V and J are TRBV9 and TRBJ1-1; D is uncertain. The germline V gene encodes CDR1 SGDLS and CDR2 YYNGEE. There are 14 residues in the CDR3. The germline V and J ends were trimmed by 0 bases and 4 bases, with 10 bases remaining between them. The CDR3 region is CASSVADHGTEAFF. The CDR3 DNA sequence: TGTGCCAGCAGCGTAGCCGATCACGGCACTGAAGCTTTCTTT.

CDR3 region: CASSTRTSGSGELFF. Here the CDR3 DNA reads TGTGCCAGCAGCACTCGGACTAGCGGCTCCGGGGAGCTGTTTTTT. The J gene is TRBJ2-2, the V gene TRBV9; the match to TRBD2 covers 10 bases. The CDR3 sequence is 15 residues long. From germline, CDR1 is SGDLS and CDR2 YYNGEE. J gave up 6 bases and V 4 bases, and 6 bases lay outside the gene matches.

This clone has more than one count but fewer than ten. This chain connects TRBV5-4 to TRBJ1-1; TRBD1 might be the D (6 bases). Germline CDR1 is SGHNT and CDR2 is YYREEE (reference sequence). Deletions cut 3 bases from V and 1 base from J, with 16 bases between. The CDR3 consists of 16 residues. This chain's CDR3 is CASSSADRPTNTEAFF. CDR3 DNA: TGTGCCAGCAGCTCTGCCGACAGGCCAACGAACACTGAAGCTTTCTTT.

V gene TRBV7-2 combines with J gene TRBJ2-5, with 7 bases that match TRBD2. CDR1 is SGHTA, CDR2 FQGNSA, per germline. The CDR3 is 14 residues long. The ends lost 2 bases at V and 4 bases at J; junction bases unmatched: 4. The CDR3 nucleotides read TGTGCCAGCAGCTTACGGTCGGGGGGAGAGACCCAGTACTTC. This sequence encodes CASSLRSGGETQYF.

The V and J genes are TRBV10-3 and TRBJ2-1; 11 nucleotides match TRBD1. CDR3 length: 16 residues. J lost 7 bases, V lost 2 bases, and 7 bases had no gene match. Germline V gene sequence: CDR1 ENHRY, CDR2 SYGVKD. This CDR3 reads CAISEPGQGAGNEQFF. CDR3 coding DNA: TGTGCCATCAGTGAGCCCGGACAGGGGGCGGGTAATGAGCAGTTCTTC.

The chain's CDR3 is CASRILEGDSEAFF. In DNA, the CDR3 is TGTGCCAGTAGGATATTAGAGGGTGACTCTGAAGCTTTCTTT. The gene calls are TRBV19 and TRBJ1-1, with D uncertain. The germline V gene has CDR1 LNHDA and CDR2 SQIVND (reference sequence). The CDR3 totals 14 residues. The V end was cut by 6 bases, the J end by 6 bases, with 17 bases between.

A remark on this clone: No conserved phenylalanine or tryptophan ends this CDR3, so it is likely a read error. The chain carries TRBV6-1 and TRBJ1-5; D not certain. The CDR3 is made up of 15 amino acids. The V gene's germline CDR1 is MNHNS and CDR2 SASEGT. Trimming stripped 3 bases from V and 3 bases from J, with 12 bases between. CDR3: CASSEGQVANQPQHL. The CDR3 DNA reads as TGTGCCAGCAGTGAGGGTCAGGTTGCCAATCAGCCCCAGCATTTG.

This clone was seen once. This chain uses TRBV6-5 with TRBJ2-5; TRBD2 is a possible D gene (5 bases). CDR1 is MNHEY, CDR2 SVGAGI, per germline. This CDR3 comprises 15 residues. V was clipped by 5 bases and J by 5 bases, with 18 bases between them. CDR3 sequence reads: CASSQAGLSGETQYF. The CDR3 DNA sequence: TGTGCCAGCAGTCAGGCGGGTCTTAGTGGGGAGACCCAGTACTTC.

V is TRBV5-6 and J is TRBJ2-1; 9 bases fit TRBD2. J was trimmed by 13 bases and V by 2 bases; bases with no gene match: 13. The germline CDR1 and CDR2 sequences are SGHDT and YYEEEE. This CDR3 is built from 15 residues. The CDR3 spells CASSFRSSGDIIQFF. CDR3 bases: TGTGCCAGCAGCTTCCGGTCTAGCGGGGATATTATACAGTTCTTC.

Comment on this clone: The identical CDR3 is also encoded by other nucleotide sequences in the sample. The CDR3 DNA reads TGCGCCAGCAGCTTGGGACAGGGCGGCACTGAAGCTTTCTTT. Protein: CASSLGQGGTEAFF. This chain links TRBV5-1 with TRBJ1-1; 7 bases line up with TRBD1. The junction had 3 bases not matched to a gene; V was cut back by 0 bases and J by 4 bases. This CDR3 comprises 14 residues. Germline loops: CDR1 SGHRS, CDR2 YFSETQ.

J is TRBJ2-7 and V is TRBV6-1; D is ambiguous. V was clipped by 2 bases and J by 0 bases, with 11 bases between them. Looked up from germline, CDR1 is MNHNS and CDR2 is SASEGT. The CDR3 is 15 amino acids. DNA of the CDR3: TGTGCCAGCAGTGAAATTGTCCATAGCTCCTACGAGCAGTACTTC. It translates to CASSEIVHSSYEQYF.

This sequence joins TRBV5-5 and TRBJ2-7; TRBD1 aligns across 7 bases. The CDR3 length is 12 residues. Looked up from germline, CDR1 is SGHKS and CDR2 is YYEKEE (reference sequence). The V gene end was trimmed by 2 bases and the J gene end by 5 bases; junction bases not matched to a gene: 1. CDR3 region: CASSLTGDEQYF. The CDR3 DNA reads TGTGCCAGCAGCTTAACAGGGGACGAGCAGTACTTC.

This clone turned up a few times. The chain employs TRBV19 and TRBJ2-1, with TRBD1 matching over 9 bases. This CDR3 has 14 amino acids. Trimming took 7 bases from V and 5 from J; bases not matched to a gene: 6. The germline V gene encodes CDR1 LNHDA and CDR2 SQIVND (reference sequence). CDR3 nucleotides: TGTGCCAGTAACCGGGACAGGGTGAACAATGAGCAGTTCTTC. This sequence encodes CASNRDRVNNEQFF.

The genes are TRBV11-2 and TRBJ2-5, with D possibly TRBD2 on 5 matching bases. The CDR3 covers 12 residues. Deletions cut 5 bases from V and 11 bases from J, with 15 bases between. Germline V gene lookup returns CDR1 SGHAT and CDR2 FQNNGV. CDR3 protein: CASSPEGTRQYF. The CDR3 DNA reads as TGTGCCAGCAGCCCCGAGGGAACTCGGCAGTACTTC.

This clone has a single count. J is TRBJ2-2 and V is TRBV5-5, with a tentative D call TRBD1 (5 bases). The CDR3 is 15 amino acids. V lost 1 base and J lost 2, with 9 bases in between. The V gene's germline CDR1 is SGHKS and CDR2 YYEKEE (reference sequence). The CDR3 region has the DNA TGTGCCAGCAGCTTGATAGGGGCCAACACCGGGGAGCTGTTTTTT. Translated: CASSLIGANTGELFF. Full variable domain (rest looked up from reference TRBV5-5 and TRBJ2-2): DAGVTQSPTHLIKTRGQQVTLRCSPISGHKSVSWYQQVLGQGPQFIFQYYEKEERGRGNFPDRFSARQFPNYSSELNVNALLLGDSALYLCASSLIGANTGELFFGEGSRLTVL.